This TCR beta chain was sequenced for a study of PD-1 blockade in mismatch repair-deficient tumors. Germline V gene sequence: CDR1 ENHRY, CDR2 SYGVKD. V trimming: 7 bases; J trimming: 4 bases; junction bases outside the gene matches: 6. This CDR3 is 14 amino acids long. TCRdb keeps only in-frame clones here, not all; method: immunoSEQ multiplex PCR. The sample includes about 14,000 clones, more than 65% of them seen just once. Study outcomes and limitations: Tumor-resident clones, often absent from pretreatment blood, expanded after pembrolizumab and then contracted.

Comments on this clone: The antigen is undetermined.

All patients were mismatch repair deficient, assessed by either PCR or immunohistochemistry. The TCR-sequenced patients were a few responders to pembrolizumab. Specimen: PBMCs, collected approximately 14 weeks after starting pembrolizumab. The chain employs TRBV10-3 and TRBJ2-5; 10 nucleotides line up with TRBD1. The clonotype comes from an adult with mismatch repair-deficient cancer. DNA of the CDR3: TGTGCCATCATGGGACAGGGGCGAGGAGAGACCCAGTACTTC. As protein: CAIMGQGRGETQYF.